The 32 T cell receptor beta chains reported below all come from one sample, sequenced in a study of shared clonotypes between healthy human individuals. TCRdb's copy holds only in-frame clones and misses some; the assay was immunoSEQ multiplex PCR. The sample has 2 million or so clones; roughly 94% are singletons. Sequencing was carried out using naive CD4+ T cells sorted from blood. Subset defined: CD45RA+ positively selected. The receptors here all came from a man aged 18-30 years in good health.

This chain joins TRBV6-1 and TRBJ1-4; 7 bases line up with TRBD1. This CDR3 region has 13 residues. V shed 6 bases, J shed 8 bases, and the junction held 6 bases outside the gene matches. Germline values: CDR1 MNHNS, CDR2 SASEGT. The CDR3 is CASSQQGREKLFF. CDR3 DNA sequence: TGTGCCAGCAGCCAACAGGGGCGGGAAAAACTGTTTTTT.

V usage is TRBV12-5 and J usage is TRBJ2-1, with 11 bases aligning to TRBD2. There are 14 residues in the CDR3. Trimming took 4 bases from V and 6 from J; bases not matched to a gene: 2. Germline assignment: CDR1 LGHNT and CDR2 FRNRAP. The CDR3 bases are TGTGCTAGTGGTTCGCTAGCGGGAGGCAATGAGCAGTTCTTC. Translation: CASGSLAGGNEQFF.

This chain connects TRBV7-2 to TRBJ2-7; D may be TRBD2 (6 bases). With 5 bases removed from V and 0 bases from J, the gap between germline ends came to 11 bases. CDR1 and CDR2 (germline): SGHTA, FQGNSA. This CDR3 spans 14 amino acids. CDR3 sequence (DNA): TGTGCCAGCAGCCGGGGGACGGACTCCTACGAGCAGTACTTC. As protein: CASSRGTDSYEQYF.

CDR3 DNA: TGTGCCAGCGGCCCCGCGGGGAGCTCCTATAATTCACCCCTCCACTTT. Its translation: CASGPAGSSYNSPLHF. The J gene is TRBJ1-6, the V gene TRBV27; D gene unclear. The CDR3 contains 16 residues. V lost 8 bases and J 0 bases, leaving 14 bases between the germline ends. Germline V gives CDR1 MNHEY, CDR2 SMNVEV (reference sequence).

With respect to this clone: One base away lies a much larger clone, so this may be a sequencing read error. The V and J genes are TRBV7-2 and TRBJ2-7, with unresolved D. The length of the CDR3 is 12 residues. Per germline, CDR1 SGHTA and CDR2 FQGNSA. Deletions cut 4 bases from V and 3 bases from J, with 7 bases between. The CDR3 sequence: CASSSLYYEQYF. Written as DNA, the CDR3 is TGTGCCAGCAGCTCCCTGTACTACGAGCAGTACTTC.

The chain combines TRBV5-4 with TRBJ2-7; D perhaps matches TRBD2 (5 bases). The length of the CDR3 is 13 residues. V lost 2 bases, J lost 3 bases, and 9 bases lay in between. Germline V lookup: CDR1 SGHNT, CDR2 YYREEE (reference sequence). CDR3 DNA sequence: TGTGCCAGCAGCTTAGACTACGGCTACGAGCAGTACTTC. It translates to CASSLDYGYEQYF.

This clone was seen once. The CDR3 protein is CASSRAFQETQYF. The DNA of the CDR3 is TGTGCCAGCAGTCGGGCATTCCAAGAGACCCAGTACTTC. The chain uses TRBV6-5 and TRBJ2-5; D is ambiguous. Looked up from germline, CDR1 is MNHEY and CDR2 is SVGAGI. V was cut by 5 bases and J by 1 base, with 8 bases left in between. This CDR3 spans 13 amino acids.

The rearrangement links TRBV5-6 to TRBJ2-5, with TRBD1 identical over 8 bases. This CDR3 has 14 residues. Germline lookup yields CDR1 SGHDT and CDR2 YYEEEE. V trimming: 4 bases; J trimming: 5 bases; junction bases outside the gene matches: 7. The CDR3 region is CASSRRGLGETQYF. CDR3 nucleotides: TGTGCCAGCAGCCGCAGGGGGCTGGGGGAGACCCAGTACTTC.

This chain joins TRBV7-6 and TRBJ2-3; D remains ambiguous. The CDR3 length is 12 residues. Trimming stripped 4 bases from V and 1 base from J, with 3 bases between. Per the germline V gene, CDR1 is SGHVS and CDR2 is FNYEAQ. The CDR3 loop reads CASSSGTDTQYF. CDR3 DNA: TGTGCCAGCAGCTCCGGCACAGATACGCAGTATTTT.

Of note for this clone: At the DNA level, this CDR3 is encoded by other sequences in the same sample as well. The chain has TRBV29-1 and TRBJ2-3; D ambiguous. CDR1 and CDR2 from the germline V gene are SQVTM and ANQGSEA. Trimming took off 4 bases at V and 0 bases at J, with 5 bases between the two ends. The CDR3 is 12 residues long. The CDR3 sequence: CSVVPSTDTQYF. DNA of the CDR3: TGCAGCGTTGTTCCCAGCACAGATACGCAGTATTTT.

The chain couples TRBV28 to TRBJ2-7; TRBD2 matches 7 bases. The ends lost 5 bases at V and 6 bases at J; junction bases unmatched: 4. The CDR3 extends over 12 amino acids. The germline V gene encodes CDR1 MDHEN and CDR2 SYDVKM. CDR3 sequence reads: CASSPRGGEQYF. CDR3 coding DNA: TGTGCCAGCAGTCCTCGCGGGGGCGAGCAGTACTTC.

The V call is TRBV19, the J call TRBJ2-7; 9 bases are shared with TRBD1. The J segment lost 3 bases and the V segment lost 3 bases, leaving 3 bases of the junction unmatched. The CDR3 loop spans 14 amino acids. The germline gives CDR1 LNHDA, CDR2 SQIVND (reference sequence). As DNA, the CDR3 is TGTGCCAGTAGTATCCGGGACAGGGACTACGAGCAGTACTTC. Amino acid sequence: CASSIRDRDYEQYF.

CDR3 residues: CAWRTGGWREKLFF. The DNA for the CDR3 is TGTGCCTGGCGGACAGGGGGCTGGCGTGAAAAACTGTTTTTT. J is TRBJ1-4 and V is TRBV30; 11 bases align to TRBD1. The CDR3 has 14 residues. After removal of 5 bases from V and 7 bases from J, the junction contained 6 bases not matched to a gene. Germline CDR1 and CDR2: GTSNPN and SVGIG (reference sequence).

This chain connects TRBV4-3 to TRBJ2-7; 8 nucleotides line up with TRBD1. Germline V CDR1 and CDR2: LGHNA, YSLEER. This CDR3 region has 15 residues. The V and J ends lost 0 bases and 9 bases, in that order; junction bases with no gene match: 10. The CDR3 protein is CASSQEFGQGARQYF. CDR3 DNA: TGCGCCAGCAGCCAAGAGTTCGGTCAGGGGGCTCGGCAGTACTTC.

The chain carries TRBV6-1 and TRBJ2-5; weak D call: TRBD1 (7 bases). Trimming pared 10 bases from V and 2 bases from J, leaving 14 bases between. Germline loops: CDR1 MNHNS, CDR2 SASEGT. There are 13 residues in the CDR3. The CDR3 bases are TGTGCCACCAGGGGGGCCGTACAAGAGACCCAGTACTTC. It translates to CATRGAVQETQYF.

The rearrangement links TRBV11-3 to TRBJ1-3; 7 bases are a match to TRBD1. Trimming removed 4 bases from V and 4 bases from J; junction bases left unmatched: 7. The CDR3 extends over 15 amino acids. Per the germline V gene, CDR1 is SGHNT and CDR2 is YENEEA. Here the CDR3 reads CASSSRQGWGNTIYF. DNA of the CDR3: TGTGCCAGCAGCTCAAGACAGGGATGGGGAAACACCATATATTTT.

The CDR3 bases are TGCGCCAGCAGCAACCCGTCACAAGAGACCCAGTACTTC. Its protein is CASSNPSQETQYF. This rearrangement joins TRBV5-1 to TRBJ2-5; D gene ambiguous. This CDR3 region has 13 residues. Per germline, CDR1 SGHRS and CDR2 YFSETQ. V lost 4 bases and J lost 2, with 9 bases in between.

The gene calls are TRBV19 and TRBJ2-7; TRBD2 aligns across 16 bases. Germline V gene sequence: CDR1 LNHDA, CDR2 SQIVND (reference sequence). This CDR3 is built from 17 residues. The ends lost 5 bases at V and 3 bases at J; junction bases unmatched: 7. The CDR3 DNA is TGTGCCAGTAGTCCTGGGACTAGCGGGAGGGCCCACTACGAGCAGTACTTC. It yields the protein CASSPGTSGRAHYEQYF.

V usage is TRBV5-1 and J usage is TRBJ2-7; TRBD2 matches at 10 bases. Losses at the gene ends were 0 bases for V and 4 bases for J; bases not matched to a gene: 7. Germline CDR1 SGHRS, CDR2 YFSETQ. This CDR3 spans 16 amino acids. The CDR3 spells CASSLGLLAGLYEQYF. The CDR3 coding sequence is TGCGCCAGCAGCTTGGGTTTACTAGCGGGACTTTACGAGCAGTACTTC.

The V gene is TRBV6-1, the J gene TRBJ1-4; TRBD1 aligns across 11 bases. The CDR3 covers 13 residues. The V segment lost 11 bases and the J segment 7 bases; nucleotides outside the gene matches: 6. The V gene's germline CDR1 is MNHNS and CDR2 SASEGT. Here the CDR3 DNA reads TGTGCCGGACAGGGGGCGGAAGGTGAAAAACTGTTTTTT. This gives the protein CAGQGAEGEKLFF.

The chain uses TRBV5-5 and TRBJ1-2; D possibly corresponds to TRBD1 (5 bases). Looked up from germline, CDR1 is SGHKS and CDR2 is YYEKEE (reference sequence). Trimming shortened V by 1 base and J by 3 bases, and 10 bases separated the two germline ends. This CDR3 is built from 14 residues. In nucleotides, the CDR3 is TGTGCCAGCAGCTTGTACACGGGGGACTATGGCTACACCTTC. It codes for CASSLYTGDYGYTF.

The chain employs TRBV19 and TRBJ2-2; 7 nucleotides agree with TRBD2. The CDR3 extends over 16 amino acids. From germline, CDR1 is LNHDA and CDR2 SQIVND (reference sequence). The V gene end was trimmed by 1 base and the J gene end by 0 bases; junction bases not matched to a gene: 2. Written as DNA, the CDR3 is TGTGCCAGTAGTATAGGGGGACTAACGAACACCGGGGAGCTGTTTTTT. Encoded protein: CASSIGGLTNTGELFF.

This chain uses TRBV28 with TRBJ1-2; 9 nucleotides align to TRBD1. CDR3 length: 15 residues. V lost 5 bases and J lost 6; bases outside the gene matches: 10. Germline assignment: CDR1 MDHEN and CDR2 SYDVKM. The CDR3 DNA follows: TGTGCCAGCAGTCCTACAGGGGGCCGTTGGGATGGCTACACCTTC. This sequence encodes CASSPTGGRWDGYTF.

V is TRBV5-4 and J is TRBJ2-1; 9 bases are a match to TRBD1. The CDR3 contains 16 residues. Germline V gene lookup returns CDR1 SGHNT and CDR2 YYREEE (reference sequence). V was clipped by 3 bases and J by 4 bases; unmatched bases: 8. CDR3 residues: CASSSGTGSPYNEQFF. The CDR3, as DNA: TGTGCCAGCAGCTCTGGGACAGGGAGTCCGTACAATGAGCAGTTCTTC.

On this clone: The sample holds other DNA sequences that translate to the same CDR3. CDR3 in amino acids: CASSPPAGAEAFF. Written as DNA, the CDR3 is TGTGCCAGCTCACCACCCGCAGGTGCAGAAGCTTTCTTT. This rearrangement joins TRBV18 to TRBJ1-1; no clear D. There are 13 residues in the CDR3. V was cut by 0 bases and J by 8 bases, with 10 bases left in between. Germline V lookup: CDR1 KGHSH, CDR2 LQKENI.

The CDR3 loop reads CASSLWGDTGYTF. CDR3 bases: TGTGCCAGCAGTTTATGGGGGGACACGGGCTACACCTTC. The V call is TRBV28, the J call TRBJ1-2, with D maybe TRBD1 (6 bases). Trimming took off 0 bases at V and 8 bases at J, with 10 bases between the two ends. The CDR3 extends over 13 amino acids. The germline V gene encodes CDR1 MDHEN and CDR2 SYDVKM.

Points on this clone: In the same sample, other DNA sequences code for this CDR3. In DNA form, the CDR3 reads TGTGCCAGCAGCTTAGCAGTCACTGAAGCTTTCTTT. Translation gives CASSLAVTEAFF. The rearrangement joins TRBV7-9 to TRBJ1-1; D remains ambiguous. V was shortened by 0 bases and J by 4 bases, with 3 bases between the two germline ends. CDR3 size: 12 residues. Germline V gene lookup returns CDR1 SEHNR and CDR2 FQNEAQ (reference sequence).

Points on this clone: The same CDR3 arises from other DNA sequences in this sample as well. The chain carries TRBV30 and TRBJ1-1; no firm D call. The CDR3 is 11 residues long. V lost 2 bases and J 8 bases, leaving 9 bases between the germline ends. The germline CDR1 and CDR2 sequences are GTSNPN and SVGIG (reference sequence). CDR3 nucleotide sequence: TGTGCCTGGAGTTCCCAGAGCGAAGCTTTCTTT. This sequence encodes CAWSSQSEAFF.

This chain uses TRBV25-1 with TRBJ1-2; D remains unclear. The CDR3 is 12 residues long. The germline V gene has CDR1 MGHDK and CDR2 SYGVNS. V lost 7 bases to trimming and J lost 3 bases, with 9 bases between them. CDR3 nucleotide sequence: TGTGCCAGCAATACGAGGGACTATGGCTACACCTTC. Encoded protein: CASNTRDYGYTF.

The chain employs TRBV5-1 and TRBJ2-5; D not certain. V was cut by 3 bases and J by 4 bases, with 13 bases left in between. From germline, CDR1 is SGHRS and CDR2 YFSETQ. The CDR3 length is 14 residues. CDR3 amino acids: CASSSATPPETQYF. CDR3 DNA: TGCGCCAGCAGCTCTGCGACCCCGCCAGAGACCCAGTACTTC.

The chain carries TRBV21-1 and TRBJ2-2. TRBV21-1 is an annotated pseudogene. The CDR3 totals 14 residues. CDR3 coding DNA: TGTGCCAGCAGCAAAGTGGGATACACCGGGGAGCTGTTTTTT. Residues: CASSKVGYTGELFF.

This chain links TRBV2 with TRBJ2-1; D is uncertain. Trimming took off 5 bases at V and 6 bases at J, with 14 bases between the two ends. The length of the CDR3 is 14 residues. Germline assignment: CDR1 SNHLY and CDR2 FYNNEI. CDR3 residues: CASSFVAQSNEQFF. The CDR3 DNA reads as TGTGCCAGCAGTTTTGTGGCGCAGTCCAATGAGCAGTTCTTC. The variable domain in full, with the rest retrieved from reference TRBV2 and TRBJ2-1, is EPEVTQTPSHQVTQMGQEVILRCVPISNHLYFYWYRQILGQKVEFLVSFYNNEISEKSEIFDDQFSVERPDGSNFTLKIRSTKLEDSAMYFCASSFVAQSNEQFFGPGTRLTVL.